This T cell receptor (beta chain) is drawn from a study of cytomegalovirus exposure and HLA in healthy donors. Study outcomes and limitations: There were some V segments, including TRBV6-2 and TRBV6-3, excluded as indistinguishable. It is likely that the observed cluster of highly shared sequence variants was a sequencing artifact. In a later analysis, TCR beta V- and J-gene trimming showed a link to a missense DCLRE1C variant.

Primers for the PCR totalled 60 Vbeta and 13 Jbeta. Clones were sequenced by immunoSEQ multiplex PCR, and TCRdb holds only the in-frame ones, with some missing. The sample has around 120,000 clones; about 80% are singletons. Trimming took 4 bases from V and 8 from J; bases not matched to a gene: 6. Per the germline V gene, CDR1 is SGHTA and CDR2 is FQGNSA. The CDR3 has 14 amino acids. In the case of this clone: Its antigen is not identified.

V and J are TRBV7-2 and TRBJ2-1; 9 bases match TRBD2. Sequenced material: PBMCs. This receptor was identified in a man aged 30-40 years in good health and CMV-seronegative. Here the CDR3 DNA reads TGTGCCAGCAGCTCGCGGGGGGGCCTATATGAGCAGTTCTTC. Translating gives CASSSRGGLYEQFF. The full variable domain, with the rest looked up from reference TRBV7-2 and TRBJ2-1, is GAGVSQSPSNKVTEKGKDVELRCDPISGHTALYWYRQSLGQGLEFLIYFQGNSAPDKSGLPSDRFSAERTGGSVSTLTIQRTQQEDSAVYLCASSSRGGLYEQFFGPGTRLTVL.